Below, 8 T cell receptor beta chains from the same sample are listed, as sequenced in a study of cytomegalovirus exposure and HLA in healthy donors. Use of 60 Vbeta and 13 Jbeta primers characterized the PCR. Using immunoSEQ multiplex PCR, the repertoire was profiled, and TCRdb retains in-frame clones only, with some absent. The sample includes roughly 120,000 clones. The source material was PBMCs. These receptors all stem from a man in his forties in good health and CMV-seropositive.

The chain recombines TRBV19 with TRBJ2-7; 9 bases are a match to TRBD1. From germline, CDR1 is LNHDA and CDR2 SQIVND (reference sequence). The V and J ends lost 5 bases and 3 bases, in that order; junction bases with no gene match: 5. The CDR3 consists of 14 residues. The DNA of the CDR3 is TGTGCCAGTAGTGGGACAGGGTTCGGCTACGAGCAGTACTTC. Protein product: CASSGTGFGYEQYF.

The chain is built from TRBV5-1 and TRBJ2-1; 8 nucleotides agree with TRBD1. V was clipped by 4 bases and J by 7 bases; unmatched bases: 13. Germline CDR1 is SGHRS and CDR2 is YFSETQ. The CDR3 contains 16 residues. The CDR3 region is CASSHSDRVGENEQFF. Written as DNA, the CDR3 is TGCGCCAGCAGCCACTCGGACAGGGTGGGTGAGAATGAGCAGTTCTTC.

The chain is built from TRBV5-4 and TRBJ2-3; tentative D call: TRBD1 (6 bases). Germline-derived CDR1 and CDR2 are SGHNT and YYREEE (reference sequence). The CDR3 runs to 18 residues. Trimming left V 0 bases short and J 4 bases short, with 21 bases between. CDR3 protein: CASSLGGRPYAPSDTQYF. The CDR3 DNA is TGTGCCAGCAGCTTGGGGGGGCGGCCCTACGCGCCATCAGATACGCAGTATTTT.

The V and J genes are TRBV7-9 and TRBJ2-5; 7 positions agree with TRBD2. The J call may be faulty, since TRBJ2-7 better matches the DNA end. This CDR3 is 15 amino acids long. Germline loops: CDR1 SEHNR, CDR2 FQNEAQ (reference sequence). Here the CDR3 DNA reads TGTGCCAGCAGCTTATTGCGGGAGCAGGTGGGCGAGCAGTACTTC. Translating it yields CASSLLREQVGEQYF.

V gene TRBV28 combines with J gene TRBJ2-1, with a possible D match to TRBD1 (6 bases). The CDR3 runs to 13 residues. Trimming took 6 bases from V and 6 from J, leaving 12 bases between them. Per the germline V gene, CDR1 is MDHEN and CDR2 is SYDVKM. CDR3 amino acids: CASRPGHFNEQFF. DNA for the CDR3: TGTGCCAGCAGACCGGGACACTTCAATGAGCAGTTCTTC.

V gene TRBV5-6 combines with J gene TRBJ2-7; 11 bases fit TRBD2. The V gene end was trimmed by 3 bases and the J gene end by 3 bases; junction bases not matched to a gene: 2. The CDR3 is made up of 14 amino acids. Germline V lookup: CDR1 SGHDT, CDR2 YYEEEE. This chain's CDR3 is CASSSLAGGYEQYF. In DNA, the CDR3 is TGTGCCAGCAGCTCCCTAGCGGGGGGCTACGAGCAGTACTTC.

The DNA for the CDR3 is TGTGCCAGCAGCATGGGACTAGCGGGAGTCAATGAGCAGTTCTTC. As protein: CASSMGLAGVNEQFF. The chain is built from TRBV7-2 and TRBJ2-1; 14 bases match TRBD2. The germline V gene has CDR1 SGHTA and CDR2 FQGNSA. The CDR3 runs to 15 residues. The ends lost 5 bases at V and 6 bases at J; junction bases unmatched: 3.

V gene TRBV28 combines with J gene TRBJ2-7; D unresolved. The CDR3 length is 14 residues. Germline CDR1 is MDHEN and CDR2 is SYDVKM. The V gene lost 5 bases and the J gene lost 0 bases, with 11 bases spanning the gap. DNA of the CDR3: TGTGCCAGCAGTCTTGCACAGAGCTCCTACGAGCAGTACTTC. It encodes CASSLAQSSYEQYF.